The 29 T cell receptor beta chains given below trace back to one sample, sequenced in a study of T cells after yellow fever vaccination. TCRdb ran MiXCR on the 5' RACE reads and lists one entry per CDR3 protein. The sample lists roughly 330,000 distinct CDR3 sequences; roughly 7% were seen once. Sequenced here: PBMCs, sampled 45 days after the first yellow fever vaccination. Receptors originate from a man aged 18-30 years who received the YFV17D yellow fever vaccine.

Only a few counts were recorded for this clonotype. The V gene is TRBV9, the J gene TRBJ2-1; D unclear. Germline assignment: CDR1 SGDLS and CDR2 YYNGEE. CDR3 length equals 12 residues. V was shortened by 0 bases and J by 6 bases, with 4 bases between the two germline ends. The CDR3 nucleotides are TGTGCCAGCAGCGTAGACGGCAATGAGCAGTTCTTC. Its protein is CASSVDGNEQFF.

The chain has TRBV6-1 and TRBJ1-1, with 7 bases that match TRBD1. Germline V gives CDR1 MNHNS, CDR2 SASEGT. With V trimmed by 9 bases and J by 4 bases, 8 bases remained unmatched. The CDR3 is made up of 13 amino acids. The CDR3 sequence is CASRQGFGTEAFF. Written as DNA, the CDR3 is TGTGCCAGTCGACAGGGTTTTGGCACTGAAGCTTTCTTT.

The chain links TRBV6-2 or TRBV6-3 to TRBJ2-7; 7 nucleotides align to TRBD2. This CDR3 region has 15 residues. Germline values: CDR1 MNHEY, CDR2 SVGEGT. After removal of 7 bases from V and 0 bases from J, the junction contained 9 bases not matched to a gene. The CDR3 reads CASTHMGLSSYEQYF. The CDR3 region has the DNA TGTGCCAGCACCCACATGGGACTAAGCTCCTACGAGCAGTACTTC.

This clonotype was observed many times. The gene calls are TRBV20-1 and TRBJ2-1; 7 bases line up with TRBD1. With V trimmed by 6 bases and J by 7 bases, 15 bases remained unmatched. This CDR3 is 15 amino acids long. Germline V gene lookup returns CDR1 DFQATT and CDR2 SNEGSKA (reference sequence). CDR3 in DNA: TGCAGTGCCCAAATCAGGGGGAACTCAAGGAATGAGCAGTTCTTC. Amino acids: CSAQIRGNSRNEQFF.

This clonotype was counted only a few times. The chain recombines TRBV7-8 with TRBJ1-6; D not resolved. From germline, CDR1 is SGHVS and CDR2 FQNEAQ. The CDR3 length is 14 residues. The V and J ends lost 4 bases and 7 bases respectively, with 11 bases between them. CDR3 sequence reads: CASSSDGENSPLHF. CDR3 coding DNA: TGTGCCAGCAGCTCGGACGGTGAAAATTCACCCCTCCACTTT.

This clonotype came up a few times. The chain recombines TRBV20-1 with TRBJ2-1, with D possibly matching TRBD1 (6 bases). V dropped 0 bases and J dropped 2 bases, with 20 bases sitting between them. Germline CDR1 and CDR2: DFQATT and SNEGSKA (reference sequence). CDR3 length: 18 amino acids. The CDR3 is CSARDRDNPKATYNEQFF. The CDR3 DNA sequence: TGCAGTGCTAGAGATCGGGACAACCCCAAGGCTACCTACAATGAGCAGTTCTTC.

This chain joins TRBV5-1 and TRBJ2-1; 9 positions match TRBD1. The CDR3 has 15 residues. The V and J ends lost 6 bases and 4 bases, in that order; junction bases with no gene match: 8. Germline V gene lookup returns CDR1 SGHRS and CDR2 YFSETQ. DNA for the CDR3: TGCGCCAGCACCTTAGGGACAGGGTCTTACAATGAGCAGTTCTTC. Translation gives CASTLGTGSYNEQFF.

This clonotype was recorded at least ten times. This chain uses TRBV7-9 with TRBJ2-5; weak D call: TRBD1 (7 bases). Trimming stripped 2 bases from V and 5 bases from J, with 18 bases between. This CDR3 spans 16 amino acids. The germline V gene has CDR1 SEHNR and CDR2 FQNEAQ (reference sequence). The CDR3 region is CASSLSRTGGAETQYF. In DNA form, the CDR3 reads TGTGCCAGCAGCTTATCCAGGACAGGCGGGGCGGAGACCCAGTACTTC.

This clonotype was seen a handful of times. CDR3 residues: CASVNAGDQETQYF. The CDR3 DNA reads TGTGCCAGCGTTAATGCGGGGGATCAAGAGACCCAGTACTTC. The chain couples TRBV6-2 or TRBV6-3 to TRBJ2-5, with 7 bases that match TRBD2. The length of the CDR3 is 14 residues. Germline loops: CDR1 MNHEY, CDR2 SVGEGT. V was clipped by 8 bases and J by 2 bases; unmatched bases: 8.

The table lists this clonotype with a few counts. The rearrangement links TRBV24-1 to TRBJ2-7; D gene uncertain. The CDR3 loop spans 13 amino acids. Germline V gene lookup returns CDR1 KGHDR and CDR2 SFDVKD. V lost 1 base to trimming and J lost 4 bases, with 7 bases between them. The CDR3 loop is CATSDFLGYEQYV. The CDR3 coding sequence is TGTGCCACCAGTGATTTCTTGGGATACGAGCAGTACGTC.

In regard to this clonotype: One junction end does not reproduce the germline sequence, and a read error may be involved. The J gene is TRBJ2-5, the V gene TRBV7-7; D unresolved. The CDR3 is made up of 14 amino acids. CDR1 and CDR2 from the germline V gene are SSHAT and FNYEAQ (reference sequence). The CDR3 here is CASSPTGLGETQYF. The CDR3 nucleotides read TGTGCTAGCAGCCCCACCGGGTTGGGGGAGACCCAGTACTTC.

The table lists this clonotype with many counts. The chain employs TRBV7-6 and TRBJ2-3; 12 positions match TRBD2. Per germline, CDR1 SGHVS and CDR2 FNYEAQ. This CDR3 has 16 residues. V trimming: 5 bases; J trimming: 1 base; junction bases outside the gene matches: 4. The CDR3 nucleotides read TGTGCCAGCAGCACCAGACTAGCGGGGGGCACAGATACGCAGTATTTT. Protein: CASSTRLAGGTDTQYF. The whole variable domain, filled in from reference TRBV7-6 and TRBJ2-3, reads GAGVSQSPRYKVTKRGQDVALRCDPISGHVSLYWYRQALGQGPEFLTYFNYEAQQDKSGLPNDRFSAERPEGSISTLTIQRTEQRDSAMYRCASSTRLAGGTDTQYFGPGTRLTVL.

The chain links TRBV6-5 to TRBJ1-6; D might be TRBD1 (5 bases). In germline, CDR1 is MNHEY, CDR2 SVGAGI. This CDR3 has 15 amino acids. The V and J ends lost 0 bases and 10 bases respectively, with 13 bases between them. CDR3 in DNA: TGTGCCAGCAGTTACTCGTTCAGGGTTGAGTCACCCCTCCACTTT. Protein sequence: CASSYSFRVESPLHF.

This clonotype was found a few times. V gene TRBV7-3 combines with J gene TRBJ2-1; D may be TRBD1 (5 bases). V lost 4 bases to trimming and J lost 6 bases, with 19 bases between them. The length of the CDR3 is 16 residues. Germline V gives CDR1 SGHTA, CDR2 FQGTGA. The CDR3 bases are TGTGCCAGCAGCTCCGTTGGCAATACAGGTTCCAATGAGCAGTTCTTC. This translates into CASSSVGNTGSNEQFF.

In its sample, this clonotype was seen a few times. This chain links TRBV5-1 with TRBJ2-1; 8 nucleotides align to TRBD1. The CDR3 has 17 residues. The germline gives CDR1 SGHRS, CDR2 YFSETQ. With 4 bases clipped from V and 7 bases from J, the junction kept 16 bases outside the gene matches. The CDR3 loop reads CASSPTMFDRGPNEQFF. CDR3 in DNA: TGCGCCAGCAGCCCAACCATGTTCGACAGGGGACCTAATGAGCAGTTCTTC.

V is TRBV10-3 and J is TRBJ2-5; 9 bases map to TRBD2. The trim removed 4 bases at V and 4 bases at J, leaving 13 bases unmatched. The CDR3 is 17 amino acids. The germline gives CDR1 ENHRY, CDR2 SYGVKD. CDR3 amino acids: CAISGPLGLAGSETQYF. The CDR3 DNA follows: TGTGCCATCAGTGGCCCGCTGGGGCTAGCGGGATCAGAGACCCAGTACTTC.

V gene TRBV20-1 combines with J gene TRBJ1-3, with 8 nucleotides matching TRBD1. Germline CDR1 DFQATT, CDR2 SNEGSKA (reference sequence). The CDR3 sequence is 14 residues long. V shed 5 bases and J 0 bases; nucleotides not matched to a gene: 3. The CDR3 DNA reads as TGCAGTGCTCCGGACAGGGCCTCTGGAAACACCATATATTTT. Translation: CSAPDRASGNTIYF.

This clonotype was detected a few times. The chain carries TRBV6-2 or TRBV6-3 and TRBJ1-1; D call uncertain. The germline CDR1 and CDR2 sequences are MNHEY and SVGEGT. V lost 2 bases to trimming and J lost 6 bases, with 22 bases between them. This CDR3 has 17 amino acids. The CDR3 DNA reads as TGTGCCAGCAGTTACGGAATTTTGGAAGTAGGGTTCCCTGAAGCTTTCTTT. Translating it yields CASSYGILEVGFPEAFF.

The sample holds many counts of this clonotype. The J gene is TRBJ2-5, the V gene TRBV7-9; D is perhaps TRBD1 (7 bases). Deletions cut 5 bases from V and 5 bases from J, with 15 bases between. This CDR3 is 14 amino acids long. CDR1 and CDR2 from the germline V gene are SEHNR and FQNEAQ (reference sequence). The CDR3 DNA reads TGTGCCAGCAGCCCGACAGGGACTGGGGAGACCCAGTACTTC. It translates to CASSPTGTGETQYF. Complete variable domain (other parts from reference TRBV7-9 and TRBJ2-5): DTGVSQNPRHKITKRGQNVTFRCDPISEHNRLYWYRQTLGQGPEFLTYFQNEAQLEKSRLLSDRFSAERPKGSFSTLEIQRTEQGDSAMYLCASSPTGTGETQYFGPGTRLLVL.

The DNA for the CDR3 is TGCGCCAGCAGCCCTTCCCCGGGACAGGGGGCCCCTGAAGCTTTCTTT. As protein: CASSPSPGQGAPEAFF. V is TRBV4-1 and J is TRBJ1-1; 12 bases line up with TRBD1. Per germline, CDR1 MGHRA and CDR2 YSYEKL. The CDR3 contains 16 residues. After removal of 4 bases from V and 6 bases from J, the junction contained 9 bases not matched to a gene.

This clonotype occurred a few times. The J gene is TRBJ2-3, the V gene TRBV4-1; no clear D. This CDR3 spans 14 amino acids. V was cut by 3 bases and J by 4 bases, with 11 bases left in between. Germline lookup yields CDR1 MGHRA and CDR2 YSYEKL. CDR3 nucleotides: TGCGCCAGCAGCCAGGAGCCCGTCCCAGATACGCAGTATTTT. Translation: CASSQEPVPDTQYF.

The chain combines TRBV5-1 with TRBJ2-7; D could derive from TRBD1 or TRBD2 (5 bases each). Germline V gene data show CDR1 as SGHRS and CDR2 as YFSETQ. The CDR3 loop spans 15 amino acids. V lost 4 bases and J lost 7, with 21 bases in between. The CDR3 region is CASSPDIKGRGEQYF. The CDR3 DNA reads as TGCGCCAGCAGCCCGGACATAAAGGGACGTGGGGAGCAGTACTTC.

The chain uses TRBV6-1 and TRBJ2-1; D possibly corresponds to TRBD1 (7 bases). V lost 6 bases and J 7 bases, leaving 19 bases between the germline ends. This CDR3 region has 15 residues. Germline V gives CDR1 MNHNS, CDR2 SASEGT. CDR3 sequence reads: CASSAAGPGGNEQFF. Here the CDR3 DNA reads TGTGCCAGCAGCGCCGCGGGGCCAGGGGGTAATGAGCAGTTCTTC.

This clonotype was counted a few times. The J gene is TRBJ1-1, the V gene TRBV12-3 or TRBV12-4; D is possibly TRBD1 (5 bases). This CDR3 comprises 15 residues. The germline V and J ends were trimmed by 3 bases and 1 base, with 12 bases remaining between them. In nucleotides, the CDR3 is TGTGCCAGCAGTTTTTTTAGGACACCGAACACTGAAGCTTTCTTT. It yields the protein CASSFFRTPNTEAFF.

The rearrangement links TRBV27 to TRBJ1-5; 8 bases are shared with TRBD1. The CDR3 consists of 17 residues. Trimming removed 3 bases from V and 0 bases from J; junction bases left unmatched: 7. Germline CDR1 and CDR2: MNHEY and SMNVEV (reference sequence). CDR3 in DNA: TGTGCCAGCAGTTTGTCCTACAGGGGGTATAGCAATCAGCCCCAGCATTTT. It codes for CASSLSYRGYSNQPQHF.

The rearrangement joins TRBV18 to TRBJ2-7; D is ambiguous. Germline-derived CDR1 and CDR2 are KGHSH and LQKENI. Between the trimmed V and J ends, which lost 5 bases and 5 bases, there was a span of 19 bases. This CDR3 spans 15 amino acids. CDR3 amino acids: CASSNRYRALDEQYF. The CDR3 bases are TGTGCCAGCTCAAACCGTTACCGGGCACTGGACGAGCAGTACTTC.

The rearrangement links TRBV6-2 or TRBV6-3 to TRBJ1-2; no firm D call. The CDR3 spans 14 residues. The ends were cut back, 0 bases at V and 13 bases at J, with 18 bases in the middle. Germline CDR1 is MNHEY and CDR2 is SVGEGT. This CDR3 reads CASSYSPGFRFVTF. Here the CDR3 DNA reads TGTGCCAGCAGTTACTCACCGGGGTTCAGGTTCGTCACCTTC.

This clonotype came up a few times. This chain's CDR3 is CASSWGDQETQYF. The CDR3 DNA sequence: TGTGCCAGCAGTTGGGGGGACCAAGAGACCCAGTACTTC. The chain uses TRBV28 and TRBJ2-5, with D perhaps matching TRBD2 (6 bases). There are 13 residues in the CDR3. CDR1 is MDHEN, CDR2 SYDVKM, per germline. Trimming removed 4 bases at V and 0 bases at J, with 6 bases between. Variable domain in full (rest from reference TRBV28 and TRBJ2-5): DVKVTQSSRYLVKRTGEKVFLECVQDMDHENMFWYRQDPGLGLRLIYFSYDVKMKEKGDIPEGYSVSREKKERFSLILESASTNQTSMYLCASSWGDQETQYFGPGTRLLVL.

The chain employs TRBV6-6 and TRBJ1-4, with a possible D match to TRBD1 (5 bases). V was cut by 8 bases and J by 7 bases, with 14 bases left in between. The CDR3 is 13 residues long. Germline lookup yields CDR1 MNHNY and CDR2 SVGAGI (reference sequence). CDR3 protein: CASSPRVFEKLFF. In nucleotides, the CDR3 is TGTGCCAGCTCGCCCAGGGTCTTTGAAAAACTGTTTTTT.